This TCR beta chain was obtained from a study of T cells in Graves' hyperthyroidism and ophthalmopathy. Findings and limits, study-wide: Patients with ophthalmopathy were separated from those with stable hyperthyroidism by a 13 V-J model.

Patients with uncontrolled infections, other autoimmune diseases, pregnancy or lactation were excluded. For this clonotype: Antigen specificity is unknown.

Trimming took 5 bases from V and 6 from J; bases not matched to a gene: 11. The V gene's germline CDR1 is SGHVT and CDR2 SQSDAQ. The CDR3 is made up of 16 amino acids. TCR beta CDR3 region amplification was performed from RNA transcripts. The TCR CDR3 was amplified in a first-round RT-PCR using the HTBI primer set. Via MiXCR, TCRdb re-called the multiplex PCR reads, giving one row per CDR3 protein. The sample shows 500,000 or so distinct CDR3 sequences, about 16% of them seen only once. The clonotype originates from a woman aged 25-40 years with Graves' ophthalmopathy. Sequencing used blood. The V call is TRBV7-4, the J call TRBJ2-2, with 8 bases fitting TRBD2. Written as DNA, the CDR3 is TGTGCCAGCAGCCCCCAGCCAGCGGGAGTTGCCGGGGAGCTGTTTTTT. This sequence encodes CASSPQPAGVAGELFF.